These 28 T cell receptor beta chains share one sample of origin, sequenced in a study of CD8 T cells in ankylosing spondylitis. TCRdb recomputed calls from the 5' RACE reads with MiXCR, one row per CDR3 protein. The sample includes 250,000 to 400,000 distinct CDR3 sequences, approximately 10% of them seen just once. The material sequenced was blood, either unsorted or a sorted T cell fraction (not recorded which). The receptors come from a female donor with ankylosing spondylitis or in good health (not recorded which).

The chain employs TRBV5-1 and TRBJ1-3; D remains ambiguous. CDR3 length equals 13 residues. Germline V gives CDR1 SGHRS, CDR2 YFSETQ. Trimming removed 3 bases at V and 0 bases at J, with 4 bases between. The CDR3 DNA sequence: TGCGCCAGCAGCTACACCTCTGGAAACACCATATATTTT. Protein: CASSYTSGNTIYF.

This chain joins TRBV20-1 and TRBJ2-1; 7 nucleotides align to TRBD2. CDR3 length: 13 residues. V lost 7 bases to trimming and J lost 4 bases; unmatched junction nucleotides: 7. The germline gives CDR1 DFQATT, CDR2 SNEGSKA (reference sequence). The CDR3 coding sequence is TGCAGTGGGTGGGCGGGGGTTTACAATGAGCAGTTCTTC. Translated, it gives CSGWAGVYNEQFF.

This clonotype was observed many times. This chain links TRBV29-1 with TRBJ1-1; possible D gene TRBD1, 6 bases. CDR1 is SQVTM and CDR2 is ANQGSEA in the germline V gene. V dropped 4 bases and J dropped 7 bases, with 10 bases sitting between them. This CDR3 has 11 amino acids. In DNA form, the CDR3 reads TGCAGCGTTGTAGGGGGGTTTGAAGCTTTCTTT. It is translated as CSVVGGFEAFF.

This clonotype was detected many times. This chain links TRBV5-1 with TRBJ2-3; no definite D call. The CDR3 has 14 amino acids. Germline V gives CDR1 SGHRS, CDR2 YFSETQ. V lost 3 bases, J lost 1 base, and 9 bases lay in between. The CDR3 nucleotides are TGCGCCAGCAGCTCGTCGTCTGGCACAGATACGCAGTATTTT. Translating gives CASSSSSGTDTQYF.

The sample holds many counts of this clonotype. This rearrangement joins TRBV5-1 to TRBJ1-4; TRBD1 matches at 7 bases. The CDR3 sequence is 14 residues long. Unmatched junction bases numbered 7, after V lost 3 bases and J lost 8 bases. Per the germline V gene, CDR1 is SGHRS and CDR2 is YFSETQ. CDR3 protein: CASSSGTAPEKLFF. CDR3 DNA sequence: TGCGCCAGCAGCTCGGGGACAGCTCCCGAAAAACTGTTTTTT. Looking up the rest from reference TRBV5-1 and TRBJ1-4 gives the full variable domain: KAGVTQTPRYLIKTRGQQVTLSCSPISGHRSVSWYQQTPGQGLQFLFEYFSETQRNKGNFPGRFSGRQFSNSRSEMNVSTLELGDSALYLCASSSGTAPEKLFFGSGTQLSVL.

The chain combines TRBV14 with TRBJ2-6, with 7 nucleotides matching TRBD2. The V gene end was trimmed by 2 bases and the J gene end by 4 bases; junction bases not matched to a gene: 5. CDR3 length equals 16 residues. CDR1 and CDR2 from the germline V gene are SGHDN and FVKESK. CDR3: CASSQSGGSGANVLTF. The CDR3 bases are TGTGCCAGCAGCCAATCGGGGGGTTCGGGGGCCAACGTCCTGACTTTC.

To note about this clonotype: A single base separates this from a much larger clone, so it may be a read error. The chain carries TRBV20-1 and TRBJ2-7; D call uncertain. The length of the CDR3 is 11 residues. Germline loops: CDR1 DFQATT, CDR2 SNEGSKA (reference sequence). The CDR3 DNA is TGCAGTGCCAGGTGGCTCTCGGAGCAGCACTTC. Protein product: CSARWLSEQHF.

The sample holds many counts of this clonotype. A read error may account for a junction end that differs from germline. CDR3 sequence: CASSLAGGDTQYF. The CDR3 nucleotides are TGTGCCAGCAGCTTAGCGGGAGGAGATACGCAGTATTTT. The rearrangement links TRBV5-1 to TRBJ2-3, with 10 bases matching TRBD2. The CDR3 extends over 13 amino acids. Germline CDR1 SGHRS, CDR2 YFSETQ.

This sequence joins TRBV20-1 and TRBJ2-3, with a tentative D call TRBD1 (5 bases). Trimming cost V 2 bases and J 1 base, with 13 bases left between them. CDR3 size: 15 residues. From germline, CDR1 is DFQATT and CDR2 SNEGSKA (reference sequence). The CDR3 coding sequence is TGCAGTGCTAGAACGCCAGGGATCCGCACAGATACGCAGTATTTT. This encodes CSARTPGIRTDTQYF.

This clonotype was counted ten times or more. The CDR3 loop reads CTTVRDYNSPLHF. The CDR3 nucleotides read TGCACCACGGTCCGGGACTACAATTCACCCCTCCACTTT. The V and J genes are TRBV20-1 and TRBJ1-6, with D perhaps TRBD1 (5 bases). CDR3 size: 13 residues. CDR1 DFQATT and CDR2 SNEGSKA come from the germline V gene (reference sequence).

This clonotype was detected ten times or more. This sequence joins TRBV28 and TRBJ2-4, with no clear D. Trimming shortened V by 2 bases and J by 8 bases, and 4 bases separated the two germline ends. Germline V gene lookup returns CDR1 MDHEN and CDR2 SYDVKM. CDR3 size: 11 residues. CDR3 sequence reads: CASSLMDIQYF. CDR3 DNA: TGTGCCAGCAGTTTAATGGACATTCAGTACTTC.

Concerning this clonotype itself: A much larger clone differs from this one at a single base, so this may be a read error. This sequence joins TRBV5-1 and TRBJ2-1; no firm D call. V lost 4 bases to trimming and J lost 7 bases, with 18 bases between them. Germline CDR1 and CDR2: SGHRS and YFSETQ. This CDR3 has 15 amino acids. Here the CDR3 reads CASSPGELATNEQFF. The CDR3 DNA follows: TGCGCCAGCAGCCCCGGAGAACTGGCTACAAATGAGCAGTTCTTC.

This clonotype has only a few counts. This chain joins TRBV20-1 and TRBJ2-7, with 8 nucleotides matching TRBD1. The CDR3 is made up of 15 amino acids. The J segment lost 4 bases and the V segment lost 6 bases, leaving 14 bases of the junction unmatched. Germline V gives CDR1 DFQATT, CDR2 SNEGSKA (reference sequence). DNA for the CDR3: TGCAGTGCGCAACCCCAGGGGGCGTTTCCGTACGAGCAGTACTTC. Its translation is CSAQPQGAFPYEQYF.

The genes are TRBV7-9 and TRBJ1-3; D is perhaps TRBD1 (5 bases). Germline V gene data show CDR1 as SEHNR and CDR2 as FQNEAQ (reference sequence). The CDR3 runs to 13 residues. The V gene lost 1 base and the J gene lost 9 bases, with 10 bases spanning the gap. CDR3 in amino acids: CASSLVRDGTIYF. The CDR3 DNA follows: TGTGCCAGCAGCTTAGTGAGGGACGGCACCATATATTTT.

This clonotype was observed a few times. The chain employs TRBV20-1 and TRBJ1-5; tentative D call: TRBD1 (6 bases). Trimming left V 5 bases short and J 2 bases short, with 16 bases between. Germline V gene lookup returns CDR1 DFQATT and CDR2 SNEGSKA (reference sequence). The CDR3 contains 15 residues. Here the CDR3 DNA reads TGCAGTGCTTTACCGGGACAATTAGGCAATCAGCCCCAGCATTTT. Encoded protein: CSALPGQLGNQPQHF.

The chain couples TRBV20-1 to TRBJ2-5; D is perhaps TRBD2 (6 bases). The germline gives CDR1 DFQATT, CDR2 SNEGSKA (reference sequence). The CDR3 length is 15 residues. Trimming cost V 4 bases and J 5 bases, with 20 bases left between them. Here the CDR3 reads CSATRPGTPLETQYF. The DNA of the CDR3 is TGCAGTGCTACACGCCCCGGGACTCCTTTGGAGACCCAGTACTTC.

This clonotype was seen at least ten times. The chain is built from TRBV24-1 and TRBJ2-3; D uncertain. The CDR3 is 14 amino acids. Trimming pared 6 bases from V and 2 bases from J, leaving 11 bases between. The germline V gene encodes CDR1 KGHDR and CDR2 SFDVKD. CDR3 sequence: CATSSRAYTDTQYF. DNA for the CDR3: TGTGCCACCAGTAGCCGGGCCTACACAGATACGCAGTATTTT.

This clonotype was seen at least ten times. This chain uses TRBV20-1 with TRBJ1-5; 8 positions agree with TRBD1. The V segment lost 5 bases and the J segment 0 bases; nucleotides outside the gene matches: 3. Germline values: CDR1 DFQATT, CDR2 SNEGSKA (reference sequence). The CDR3 length is 14 residues. Here the CDR3 DNA reads TGCAGTGCTGGACAGGGTAATAGCAATCAGCCCCAGCATTTT. It codes for CSAGQGNSNQPQHF.

This clonotype was seen repeatedly, ten times or more. J is TRBJ2-1 and V is TRBV6-1; 12 nucleotides line up with TRBD1. Per the germline V gene, CDR1 is MNHNS and CDR2 is SASEGT. V gave up 4 bases and J gave up 7 bases; unmatched junction bases: 5. The CDR3 length is 15 residues. DNA for the CDR3: TGTGCCAGCAGTGCGGGACAGGGGGCTTGGAATGAGCAGTTCTTC. Amino acids: CASSAGQGAWNEQFF.

This clonotype was recorded at least ten times. The chain recombines TRBV20-1 with TRBJ1-5, with 9 bases aligning to TRBD1. Germline-derived CDR1 and CDR2 are DFQATT and SNEGSKA (reference sequence). The CDR3 has 13 residues. Trimming took 6 bases from V and 7 from J; bases not matched to a gene: 7. CDR3 DNA: TGCAGTGCGGAGGACAGGGGTTACCAGCCCCAGCATTTT. Its translation is CSAEDRGYQPQHF.

This clonotype was seen repeatedly, ten times or more. This CDR3 reads CASSTPSSTLHF. The CDR3 region has the DNA TGTGCCAGCAGTACCCCCAGTTCGACCCTCCACTTT. The chain links TRBV28 to TRBJ1-6; D ambiguous. V gave up 5 bases and J gave up 14 bases, with 13 bases separating them. CDR1 is MDHEN, CDR2 SYDVKM, per germline. This CDR3 is 12 amino acids long. Based on the CDR3 plus reference TRBV28 and TRBJ1-6, the full variable domain is DVKVTQSSRYLVKRTGEKVFLECVQDMDHENMFWYRQDPGLGLRLIYFSYDVKMKEKGDIPEGYSVSREKKERFSLILESASTNQTSMYLCASSTPSSTLHFGNGTRLTVT.

This clonotype occurred many times. The chain has TRBV12-3 or TRBV12-4 and TRBJ1-5; no firm D call. The CDR3 loop spans 13 amino acids. Trimming removed 6 bases at V and 0 bases at J, with 6 bases between. The CDR3 DNA is TGTGCCAGCAGCCGGGCTAGCAATCAGCCCCAGCATTTT. Its protein is CASSRASNQPQHF.

In its sample, this clonotype was seen many times. The gene calls are TRBV7-9 and TRBJ2-1; 10 bases agree with TRBD2. V was pared by 4 bases and J by 8 bases, with 5 bases of the junction left unmatched. This CDR3 contains 14 residues. Germline-derived CDR1 and CDR2 are SEHNR and FQNEAQ (reference sequence). CDR3 region: CASSWLAGVDEQFF. The CDR3 region has the DNA TGTGCCAGCAGCTGGCTAGCGGGAGTGGATGAGCAGTTCTTC.

This clonotype showed up many times. The chain combines TRBV10-3 with TRBJ2-7; 7 bases are a match to TRBD1. Per the germline V gene, CDR1 is ENHRY and CDR2 is SYGVKD. The CDR3 consists of 14 residues. V trimming: 6 bases; J trimming: 0 bases; junction bases outside the gene matches: 5. DNA for the CDR3: TGTGCCATCAGGATGTCAGGGGGCTCCTACGAGCAGTACTTC. Amino acid sequence: CAIRMSGGSYEQYF.

This clonotype was detected only a few times. The chain recombines TRBV4-1 with TRBJ1-1; D gene ambiguous. This CDR3 comprises 13 residues. The V gene lost 1 base and the J gene lost 5 bases, with 8 bases spanning the gap. The germline V gene has CDR1 MGHRA and CDR2 YSYEKL. The chain's CDR3 is CASSQGIETEAFF. The CDR3 bases are TGCGCCAGCAGCCAAGGTATTGAGACTGAAGCTTTCTTT.

This chain connects TRBV5-1 to TRBJ1-4; unclear D gene. CDR1 and CDR2 (germline): SGHRS, YFSETQ. Trimming removed 0 bases from V and 0 bases from J, with 9 bases in between. This CDR3 is 16 amino acids long. The CDR3 loop reads CASSLGVLATNEKLFF. The CDR3 DNA sequence: TGCGCCAGCAGCTTGGGGGTCCTTGCAACTAATGAAAAACTGTTTTTT.

In its sample, this clonotype was seen many times. The chain is built from TRBV5-5 and TRBJ2-3; TRBD1 or TRBD2 may be the D gene (5 bases each). Germline V gene data show CDR1 as SGHKS and CDR2 as YYEKEE (reference sequence). V shed 3 bases and J shed 5 bases, with 25 bases lying between them. The CDR3 contains 18 residues. In DNA form, the CDR3 reads TGTGCCAGCAGCTGGAGCTCCTTACCGGGACGAGAGGTAGATACGCAGTATTTT. The encoded protein is CASSWSSLPGREVDTQYF. The full variable domain, rest sourced from reference TRBV5-5 and TRBJ2-3, is DAGVTQSPTHLIKTRGQQVTLRCSPISGHKSVSWYQQVLGQGPQFIFQYYEKEERGRGNFPDRFSARQFPNYSSELNVNALLLGDSALYLCASSWSSLPGREVDTQYFGPGTRLTVL.

The sample holds many counts of this clonotype. The chain couples TRBV10-3 to TRBJ2-2; D uncertain. The germline V gene encodes CDR1 ENHRY and CDR2 SYGVKD. Trimming pared 2 bases from V and 6 bases from J, leaving 7 bases between. This CDR3 has 13 amino acids. The DNA for the CDR3 is TGTGCCATCAGTGAGAGCTGGCCCGGGGAGCTGTTTTTT. Translation gives CAISESWPGELFF.